These 22 T cell receptor beta chains were all obtained from the same sample, sequenced in a study of T cell repertoires in cytomegalovirus infection. TCRdb itself ran the reads through MiXCR, one entry per CDR3 protein. The top ten hold less than 3% of the sample, which has some 300,000 distinct CDR3 sequences, around 9.1% seen once. Input material: PBMCs. The receptors come from a human donor in good health (CMV status not recorded). Some clones in this sample may be carry-over from other donors' samples.

This clonotype appeared a few times. This sequence joins TRBV6-4 and TRBJ2-1; 8 bases are shared with TRBD2. The CDR3 has 15 residues. CDR1 and CDR2 (germline): MRHNA, SNTAGT. The trim removed 0 bases at V and 10 bases at J, leaving 8 bases unmatched. The CDR3 DNA follows: TGTGCCAGCAGTGACTCAATAGCGGGGCTGGGGGAGCAGTTCTTC. Translating gives CASSDSIAGLGEQFF.

The table lists this clonotype with many counts. V is TRBV20-1 and J is TRBJ1-6, with D uncertain. Germline CDR1 is DFQATT and CDR2 is SNEGSKA (reference sequence). The CDR3 covers 15 residues. The germline V and J ends were trimmed by 2 bases and 7 bases, with 15 bases remaining between them. This chain's CDR3 is CSARPGKGLNSPLHF. The CDR3 DNA reads TGCAGTGCTAGACCGGGGAAGGGCTTAAATTCACCCCTCCACTTT.

Many counts were recorded for this clonotype. The chain links TRBV25-1 to TRBJ2-2; D is uncertain. V shed 4 bases and J shed 5 bases, with 8 bases lying between them. The CDR3 sequence is 13 residues long. Germline CDR1 and CDR2: MGHDK and SYGVNS. The CDR3 loop reads CASSVQPTGELFF. In nucleotides, the CDR3 is TGTGCCAGCAGTGTTCAGCCAACCGGGGAGCTGTTTTTT.

The CDR3 sequence is CASSLPRRDIQYF. CDR3 bases: TGTGCCAGCAGCCTGCCGAGGAGGGACATTCAGTACTTC. The V call is TRBV2, the J call TRBJ2-4; the D gene is possibly TRBD2 (6 bases). V shed 6 bases and J shed 8 bases, with 14 bases lying between them. The CDR3 contains 13 residues. The germline V gene has CDR1 SNHLY and CDR2 FYNNEI.

The table lists this clonotype with many counts. V usage is TRBV25-1 and J usage is TRBJ2-5, with 12 bases fitting TRBD2. The CDR3 extends over 14 amino acids. CDR1 and CDR2 from the germline V gene are MGHDK and SYGVNS. V was clipped by 8 bases and J by 5 bases; unmatched bases: 6. Written as DNA, the CDR3 is TGTGCCAGCGGAACTAGCGGGGGGCTCGAGACCCAGTACTTC. This gives the protein CASGTSGGLETQYF.

This rearrangement joins TRBV20-1 to TRBJ2-1; 7 nucleotides agree with TRBD2. Germline V gene lookup returns CDR1 DFQATT and CDR2 SNEGSKA (reference sequence). The J segment lost 4 bases and the V segment lost 8 bases, leaving 8 bases of the junction unmatched. This CDR3 has 13 residues. CDR3 sequence: CSLLAGDYNEQFF. CDR3 DNA: TGCAGTCTTCTGGCGGGAGATTACAATGAGCAGTTCTTC.

In this sample, this clonotype turned up many times. V usage is TRBV20-1 and J usage is TRBJ2-1, with TRBD2 matching over 7 bases. This CDR3 contains 14 residues. Per the germline V gene, CDR1 is DFQATT and CDR2 is SNEGSKA (reference sequence). The V gene end was trimmed by 2 bases and the J gene end by 9 bases; junction bases not matched to a gene: 10. In DNA form, the CDR3 reads TGCAGTGCTAGACCCTCCGGGGGGTACGGTGAGCAGTTCTTC. Amino acids: CSARPSGGYGEQFF.

V gene TRBV6-2 or TRBV6-3 combines with J gene TRBJ2-7; 9 nucleotides agree with TRBD1. Per the germline V gene, CDR1 is MNHEY and CDR2 is SVGEGT. The CDR3 has 16 amino acids. DNA of the CDR3: TGTGCCAGCAGTTACTCGGCCGGGACAGGGTCCTTCGAGCAGTACGTC. This gives the protein CASSYSAGTGSFEQYV.

This clonotype was counted at least ten times. J is TRBJ1-2 and V is TRBV5-1, with no clear D. Trimming removed 0 bases from V and 8 bases from J, with 20 bases in between. Germline values: CDR1 SGHRS, CDR2 YFSETQ. The CDR3 totals 16 residues. This chain's CDR3 is CASSLVTPDKTGGYTF. Written as DNA, the CDR3 is TGCGCCAGCAGCTTGGTCACCCCAGATAAGACGGGGGGCTACACCTTC. The complete variable domain, with remaining parts taken from reference TRBV5-1 and TRBJ1-2, reads KAGVTQTPRYLIKTRGQQVTLSCSPISGHRSVSWYQQTPGQGLQFLFEYFSETQRNKGNFPGRFSGRQFSNSRSEMNVSTLELGDSALYLCASSLVTPDKTGGYTFGSGTRLTVV.

The J gene is TRBJ1-1, the V gene TRBV6-6, with unresolved D. Trimming left V 2 bases short and J 0 bases short, with 4 bases between. The germline V gene has CDR1 MNHNY and CDR2 SVGAGI (reference sequence). The CDR3 has 13 amino acids. The CDR3 DNA reads as TGTGCCAGCAGTTACACGTTGAACACTGAAGCTTTCTTT. This encodes CASSYTLNTEAFF.

This clonotype was counted ten times or more. This chain links TRBV6-1 with TRBJ1-3; D possibly corresponds to TRBD1 (5 bases). This CDR3 region has 16 residues. The V gene lost 0 bases and the J gene lost 4 bases, with 13 bases spanning the gap. Germline values: CDR1 MNHNS, CDR2 SASEGT. CDR3 bases: TGTGCCAGCAGTGAAGCAGTCGGGACGTTAGGAAACACCATATATTTT. Protein sequence: CASSEAVGTLGNTIYF.

This clonotype was detected ten times or more. V and J are TRBV28 and TRBJ2-2, with D possibly matching TRBD1 (6 bases). This CDR3 is 13 amino acids long. V shed 3 bases and J shed 5 bases, with 7 bases lying between them. Germline V gives CDR1 MDHEN, CDR2 SYDVKM. Here the CDR3 reads CASSFTGTGELFF. CDR3 DNA sequence: TGTGCCAGCAGTTTTACAGGGACCGGGGAGCTGTTTTTT.

This clonotype has at least ten counts. This sequence joins TRBV20-1 and TRBJ2-3, with TRBD2 identical over 9 bases. There are 14 residues in the CDR3. Unmatched junction bases numbered 4, after V lost 3 bases and J lost 3 bases. CDR1 is DFQATT and CDR2 is SNEGSKA in the germline V gene (reference sequence). The CDR3 here is CSASRLAGTDTQYF. CDR3 in DNA: TGCAGTGCTAGTCGGCTAGCGGGGACAGATACGCAGTATTTT.

This clonotype was found a few times. One end of the junction is discordant with germline, which a read error may explain. The rearrangement joins TRBV6-1 to TRBJ2-5; 12 bases line up with TRBD2. The CDR3 runs to 12 residues. The germline V gene encodes CDR1 MNHNS and CDR2 SASEGT. This CDR3 is CASRVTSGGADF. The CDR3 DNA is TGTGCCAGCAGGGTGACTAGCGGGGGTGCGGACTTC.

At least ten counts were recorded for this clonotype. The chain employs TRBV5-1 and TRBJ1-1, with D maybe TRBD1 (6 bases). This CDR3 spans 17 amino acids. V was pared by 3 bases and J by 2 bases, with 20 bases between. Per the germline V gene, CDR1 is SGHRS and CDR2 is YFSETQ. The CDR3 spells CASSSRQDPGANTEAFF. The CDR3 DNA is TGCGCCAGCAGCTCAAGACAGGACCCTGGGGCAAACACTGAAGCTTTCTTT.

This clonotype was recorded many times. The DNA for the CDR3 is TGTGCCAGCAGCTCGACAGCCTACGAGCAGTACGTC. Its translation: CASSSTAYEQYV. The V gene is TRBV7-9, the J gene TRBJ2-7, with D tentatively TRBD1 (5 bases). The V gene lost 4 bases and the J gene lost 2 bases, with 6 bases spanning the gap. CDR1 is SEHNR, CDR2 FQNEAQ, per germline (reference sequence). The CDR3 length is 12 residues.

This clonotype was found many times. The J gene is TRBJ1-2, the V gene TRBV7-2; 9 nucleotides match TRBD1. Germline CDR1 SGHTA, CDR2 FQGNSA. V shed 5 bases, J shed 7 bases, and the junction held 11 bases outside the gene matches. The CDR3 has 15 amino acids. Written as DNA, the CDR3 is TGTGCCAGCAGCCCAGTTTCCGGACAGGGGTTTGGCTACACCTTC. Translation gives CASSPVSGQGFGYTF. Filled out from reference TRBV7-2 and TRBJ1-2, the complete variable domain reads GAGVSQSPSNKVTEKGKDVELRCDPISGHTALYWYRQSLGQGLEFLIYFQGNSAPDKSGLPSDRFSAERTGGSVSTLTIQRTQQEDSAVYLCASSPVSGQGFGYTFGSGTRLTVV.

This clonotype has ten or more counts. V and J are TRBV28 and TRBJ2-3; TRBD1 agrees at 8 bases. With V trimmed by 7 bases and J by 2 bases, 8 bases remained unmatched. This CDR3 is 15 amino acids long. Germline assignment: CDR1 MDHEN and CDR2 SYDVKM. As DNA, the CDR3 is TGTGCCAGCATTAGGGACAGGAGCTCCACAGATACGCAGTATTTT. Translating it yields CASIRDRSSTDTQYF.

In this sample, this clonotype turned up many times. The chain joins TRBV28 to TRBJ1-6, with 9 bases identical to TRBD1. Trimming at V came to 3 bases and at J to 7 bases, leaving 1 base not matched to a gene. The germline V gene has CDR1 MDHEN and CDR2 SYDVKM. CDR3 length: 14 amino acids. CDR3 in amino acids: CASSFGQGNSPLHF. CDR3 coding DNA: TGTGCCAGCAGTTTTGGACAGGGGAATTCACCCCTCCACTTT.

This clonotype was counted at least ten times. The J gene is TRBJ2-2, the V gene TRBV7-2; D is perhaps TRBD2 (6 bases). The V end was cut by 5 bases, the J end by 1 base, with 11 bases between. Germline CDR1 and CDR2: SGHTA and FQGNSA. The CDR3 loop spans 15 amino acids. CDR3 in amino acids: CASSPAGRNTGELFF. Here the CDR3 DNA reads TGTGCCAGCAGCCCAGCCGGGAGGAACACCGGGGAGCTGTTTTTT. The whole variable domain, filled in from reference TRBV7-2 and TRBJ2-2, reads GAGVSQSPSNKVTEKGKDVELRCDPISGHTALYWYRQSLGQGLEFLIYFQGNSAPDKSGLPSDRFSAERTGGSVSTLTIQRTQQEDSAVYLCASSPAGRNTGELFFGEGSRLTVL.

This clonotype was seen repeatedly, ten times or more. The chain recombines TRBV7-9 with TRBJ2-5; D remains unclear. Looked up from germline, CDR1 is SEHNR and CDR2 is FQNEAQ (reference sequence). V lost 2 bases and J lost 3, with 16 bases in between. The CDR3 has 16 amino acids. This chain's CDR3 is CASSLKGRIIEETQYF. The CDR3 bases are TGTGCCAGCAGCTTAAAAGGTCGGATAATTGAAGAGACCCAGTACTTC. Looking up the rest from reference TRBV7-9 and TRBJ2-5 gives the full variable domain: DTGVSQNPRHKITKRGQNVTFRCDPISEHNRLYWYRQTLGQGPEFLTYFQNEAQLEKSRLLSDRFSAERPKGSFSTLEIQRTEQGDSAMYLCASSLKGRIIEETQYFGPGTRLLVL.

This clonotype was picked up a small number of times. V and J are TRBV7-2 and TRBJ2-1; 9 bases agree with TRBD2. The junction had 13 bases not matched to a gene; V was cut back by 8 bases and J by 8 bases. This CDR3 spans 15 amino acids. Germline CDR1 SGHTA, CDR2 FQGNSA. The CDR3 DNA sequence: TGTGCCAGCCAAAGGTCTGCTAGCGGGGCGTATGAGCAGTTCTTC. Translation gives CASQRSASGAYEQFF.